The clone carrying this TCR beta chain is a singleton in its sample. The data were produced by immunoSEQ multiplex PCR, yet TCRdb's version contains in-frame clones alone and is incomplete. The sample has approximately 170,000 clones, over 75% seen once. The record originates from a study of blood T cell repertoires in COVID-19. Whole-study context: From T cells, B-cell-depleted T cells, or PBMCs came the material, which was cDNA or gDNA.

Recruitment covered about two dozen US areas and drew participants whose ages spanned about 18 to 100 years. CDR3 size: 14 residues. V dropped 5 bases and J dropped 4 bases, with 15 bases sitting between them. The germline V gene encodes CDR1 MNHEY and CDR2 SVGAGI. The TCR sequence derives from a young woman who had recovered from COVID-19. The rearrangement links TRBV6-5 to TRBJ2-7; D possibly corresponds to TRBD2 (5 bases). Sequencing was done on a sample of PBMCs or T cells enriched from blood (not recorded which). This CDR3 reads CASSPDGERYEQYF. CDR3 DNA: TGTGCCAGCAGTCCTGACGGGGAAAGGTACGAGCAGTACTTC.